The 30 T cell receptor beta chains below all came from one sample that was sequenced in a study of T cells in women clearing cervical HPV infection. Some clones are missing from TCRdb's copy, which holds only in-frame ones; the method was immunoSEQ multiplex PCR. This repertoire comprises over 25,000 clones; its ten largest clones make up 20% to 25%. Specimen: blood buffy coat. These receptors were obtained from a woman aged 18 to 75 with a cervical HPV16 infection that either progressed to CIN3+ or cleared (not recorded which).

About this clone itself: The read terminates 3 residues before the CDR3 end, so the remaining end is supplied by the germline J gene. J is TRBJ1-2 and V is TRBV30; 8 bases line up with TRBD1. The CDR3 is 17 residues long. CDR1 and CDR2 from the germline V gene are GTSNPN and SVGIG (reference sequence). V was clipped by 0 bases and J by 0 bases; unmatched bases: 9. The CDR3 here is CAWSVKPGQATNYGYTF. Partial CDR3 DNA: TGTGCCTGGAGTGTTAAACCGGGACAGGCTACTAACTATGGC.

Remarks on this clone: The read halts 3 residues ahead of the CDR3 end, with the missing end drawn from the germline J gene. This rearrangement joins TRBV19 to TRBJ2-1; 11 positions agree with TRBD2. CDR1 is LNHDA, CDR2 SQIVND, per germline (reference sequence). The CDR3 loop spans 15 amino acids. The V gene end was trimmed by 5 bases and the J gene end by 1 base; junction bases not matched to a gene: 1. The DNA read from the CDR3 is TGTGCCAGTAGTCGGACTAGCGGGTCCTACAATGAG. This translates into CASSRTSGSYNE. The full CDR3 protein reads CASSRTSGSYNEQFF. The variable domain in full, with the rest retrieved from reference TRBV19 and TRBJ2-1, is DGGITQSPKYLFRKEGQNVTLSCEQNLNHDAMYWYRQDPGQGLRLIYYSQIVNDFQKGDIAEGYSVSREKKESFPLTVTSAQKNPTAFYLCASSRTSGSYNEQFFGPGTRLTVL.

In regard to this clone: Read coverage stops 3 residues before the CDR3 terminus; the germline J gene supplies the remainder. The V gene is TRBV20-1, the J gene TRBJ1-2; 10 bases align to TRBD1. CDR1 is DFQATT, CDR2 SNEGSKA, per germline (reference sequence). This CDR3 region has 14 residues. J was trimmed by 4 bases and V by 3 bases; bases with no gene match: 5. The part of the CDR3 DNA that was read is TGCAGTGCTAGTCAGACAGGGGGCTTCTATGGC. Translated: CSASQTGGFYG. In full, the CDR3 reads CSASQTGGFYGYTF.

With respect to this clone: The read finishes 3 residues shy of the CDR3 end, and the germline J gene is used to complete it. V and J are TRBV2 and TRBJ2-2, with 13 bases aligning to TRBD2. With 6 bases clipped from V and 6 bases from J, the junction kept 4 bases outside the gene matches. This CDR3 has 15 amino acids. The germline V gene has CDR1 SNHLY and CDR2 FYNNEI. CDR3 loop: CASSLGLAGAGELFF. CDR3 DNA (partial): TGTGCCAGCAGCCTCGGACTAGCGGGAGCCGGGGAG.

As to this clone: The observed sequence ends 3 residues before the CDR3 terminus, with the missing tail filled in from the germline J gene. The V call is TRBV19, the J call TRBJ2-7; 7 bases line up with TRBD1. Germline V lookup: CDR1 LNHDA, CDR2 SQIVND (reference sequence). The CDR3 loop spans 15 amino acids. V shed 5 bases and J 0 bases; nucleotides not matched to a gene: 7. The CDR3 region is CASSEGTASSYEQYF. The part of the CDR3 DNA that was read is TGTGCCAGTAGTGAAGGGACAGCCAGCTCCTACGAG.

According to its frequency, this clone is medium-sized (0.01 to 0.1%). The observed sequence ends 3 residues before the CDR3 terminus, with the missing tail filled in from the germline J gene. The rearrangement joins TRBV18 to TRBJ2-5, with 11 bases that match TRBD1. The germline gives CDR1 KGHSH, CDR2 LQKENI. The CDR3 totals 15 residues. V lost 3 bases, J lost 5 bases, and 5 bases stayed unmatched. Here the CDR3 reads CASSPGQGASETQYF. The CDR3 DNA, read in part, is TGTGCCAGCTCACCCGGACAGGGGGCTAGCGAGACC.

In the case of this clone: The CDR3 end lies 3 residues beyond the end of the read and is filled in from the germline J gene. This sequence joins TRBV18 and TRBJ2-2, with D perhaps TRBD1 (5 bases). The CDR3 spans 16 residues. Germline CDR1 reads KGHSH; CDR2 reads LQKENI. CDR3 sequence: CASSPSLSSGANVLFF. The sequenced part of the CDR3 DNA is TGTGCCAGCTCACCGTCCCTGAGCTCTGGGGCCAACGTG.

The sequenced CDR3 bases are TGTGCCAGCAGCTACAGGGACTATAATTCACCC. Translation gives CASSYRDYNSP. Given in full, the CDR3 is CASSYRDYNSPLHF. This rearrangement joins TRBV27 to TRBJ1-6; weak D call: TRBD1 (6 bases). The sequenced fragment ends 3 residues before the CDR3 boundary, so the rest is inferred from the germline J gene. The length of the CDR3 is 14 residues. V lost 6 bases and J 3 bases, leaving 9 bases between the germline ends. The germline V gene encodes CDR1 MNHEY and CDR2 SMNVEV (reference sequence).

A note on this clone: The read ends 3 residues before the CDR3 terminus; that terminus is restored from the germline J gene. The rearrangement joins TRBV20-1 to TRBJ2-7, with D perhaps TRBD1 (5 bases). Trimming cost V 3 bases and J 2 bases, with 11 bases left between them. The CDR3 has 13 amino acids. Germline V lookup: CDR1 DFQATT, CDR2 SNEGSKA (reference sequence). The CDR3 loop reads CSASRDRPYEQYF. The CDR3 bases that were read are TGCAGTGCTAGCCGAGACAGACCCTACGAG.

With respect to this clone: A read error may produce the germline difference seen at one junction end. The read terminates 3 residues ahead of where the CDR3 ends, so the germline J gene completes it. This chain connects TRBV18 to TRBJ1-4; D might be TRBD1 (6 bases). Germline loops: CDR1 KGHSH, CDR2 LQKENI. The CDR3 is 15 amino acids. CDR3 bases read: TGTGCCAGCTCCCCACGGGACAACCCTAATGAAAAA. Its protein product is CASSPRDNPNEK. Given in full, the CDR3 is CASSPRDNPNEKLFF.

The CDR3 bases that were read are TGCAGTGCTAGGGGGCAGGGTGAATTGGGC. This sequence encodes CSARGQGELG. The complete CDR3 protein is CSARGQGELGYTF. The chain joins TRBV20-1 to TRBJ1-2; TRBD1 might be the D (5 bases). From the germline J gene comes the end of the CDR3, since the read stops 3 residues before it. In germline, CDR1 is DFQATT, CDR2 SNEGSKA (reference sequence). CDR3 size: 13 residues.

Turning to this clone: The read halts 3 residues ahead of the CDR3 end, with the missing end drawn from the germline J gene. This chain joins TRBV29-1 and TRBJ2-1; TRBD2 matches at 13 bases. The CDR3 totals 16 residues. The V gene end was trimmed by 0 bases and the J gene end by 9 bases; junction bases not matched to a gene: 8. Germline lookup yields CDR1 SQVTM and CDR2 ANQGSEA. CDR3 DNA (partial): TGCAGCGTTGAAGACCATCGGACTAGCGGGAGCGGTGAG. This codes for CSVEDHRTSGSGE. The whole CDR3 is CSVEDHRTSGSGEQFF.

For this clone: The read stops 3 residues short of the end of the CDR3; the missing end is completed from the germline J gene. The chain combines TRBV7-9 with TRBJ2-3, with D unclear. The germline V gene encodes CDR1 SEHNR and CDR2 FQNEAQ (reference sequence). The CDR3 is 11 residues long. The DNA read from the CDR3 is TGTGCCAGCAGCTTAGATCAGACG. This sequence encodes CASSLDQT. The full CDR3 reads CASSLDQTQYF.

About this clone: The CDR3 end lies 3 residues beyond the end of the read and is filled in from the germline J gene. The V and J genes are TRBV5-4 and TRBJ2-5; TRBD2 agrees at 12 bases. Germline V gives CDR1 SGHNT, CDR2 YYREEE (reference sequence). CDR3 length equals 14 residues. V shed 4 bases, J shed 4 bases, and the junction held 2 bases outside the gene matches. This CDR3 reads CASSTGLAGETQYF. The DNA read from the CDR3 is TGTGCCAGCAGCACGGGACTAGCGGGAGAGACC.

In regard to this clone: Read sequence stops 3 residues before the CDR3 end, and the germline J gene provides the missing end. The chain joins TRBV5-1 to TRBJ1-4; TRBD1 might be the D (6 bases). Germline V CDR1 and CDR2: SGHRS, YFSETQ. V lost 0 bases and J 1 base, leaving 16 bases between the germline ends. CDR3 size: 18 residues. The sequenced part of the CDR3 DNA is TGCGCCAGCAGCTTGGACGAGGGGGGGAGGGGAACTAATGAAAAA. Its protein is CASSLDEGGRGTNEK. The full-length CDR3 reads as CASSLDEGGRGTNEKLFF.

Turning to this clone: The observed sequence ends 3 residues before the CDR3 terminus, with the missing tail filled in from the germline J gene. The rearrangement joins TRBV4-1 to TRBJ1-2; 9 nucleotides agree with TRBD1. Trimming at V came to 0 bases and at J to 1 base, leaving 0 bases not matched to a gene. Germline CDR1 and CDR2: MGHRA and YSYEKL. This CDR3 has 15 residues. CDR3 loop: CASSQEDRGNYGYTF. The part of the CDR3 DNA that was read is TGCGCCAGCAGCCAAGAGGACAGGGGTAACTATGGC.

Regarding this clone: The read finishes 3 residues shy of the CDR3 end, and the germline J gene is used to complete it. J is TRBJ2-3 and V is TRBV7-9, with 7 bases that match TRBD1. This CDR3 has 14 residues. CDR1 is SEHNR, CDR2 FQNEAQ, per germline (reference sequence). CDR3 bases read: TGTGCCAGCAGGTCTACCGGGACAGAAGAGACG. Translation gives CASRSTGTEET. The CDR3, in full, reads CASRSTGTEETQYF.

As to this clone: The CDR3 goes on 3 residues after the read ends, and that part is filled in from the germline J gene. The rearrangement links TRBV5-1 to TRBJ2-5; 14 nucleotides match TRBD2. Germline V gene data show CDR1 as SGHRS and CDR2 as YFSETQ. The CDR3 loop spans 16 amino acids. V lost 2 bases and J lost 5; bases outside the gene matches: 5. The CDR3 DNA, read in part, is TGCGCCAGCAGCTTAGGGACTAGCGGGAGCAGGGAGACC. It is translated as CASSLGTSGSRET. Given in full, the CDR3 is CASSLGTSGSRETQYF.

The CDR3: CASSLQGATDTQYF. The CDR3 bases that were read are TGCGCCAGCAGCTTACAGGGGGCCACAGATACG. This chain links TRBV5-1 with TRBJ2-3, with TRBD1 identical over 9 bases. The CDR3 end lies 3 residues beyond the end of the read and is filled in from the germline J gene. Germline CDR1 reads SGHRS; CDR2 reads YFSETQ. The CDR3 contains 14 residues. V was clipped by 2 bases and J by 2 bases; unmatched bases: 0.

Incomplete CDR3 DNA: TGTGCCAGCAGCCCCGGGACAGGGAAACATGAG. Residues: CASSPGTGKHE. The whole CDR3 sequence reads CASSPGTGKHEQFF. The chain has TRBV7-3 and TRBJ2-1; 9 nucleotides align to TRBD1. The read ends 3 residues shy of where the CDR3 ends; the end is completed using the germline J gene. CDR1 and CDR2 from the germline V gene are SGHTA and FQGTGA. The CDR3 totals 14 residues. Unmatched junction bases numbered 7, after V lost 5 bases and J lost 8 bases.

Remarks on this clone: The read finishes 3 residues shy of the CDR3 end, and the germline J gene is used to complete it. The V and J genes are TRBV30 and TRBJ1-1; D is possibly TRBD1 (5 bases). The V end lost 2 bases, the J end lost 3 bases, and 16 bases lay between the germline ends. Germline V CDR1 and CDR2: GTSNPN, SVGIG (reference sequence). CDR3 length: 15 residues. The sequenced CDR3 bases are TGTGCCTGGAGTAAGCCCAGGACGGGGGACACTGAA. Translating it yields CAWSKPRTGDTE. Given in full, the CDR3 is CAWSKPRTGDTEAFF.

In regard to this clone: The missing CDR3 end, 3 residues past where the read stops, is filled in from the germline J gene. The gene calls are TRBV30 and TRBJ2-5; TRBD1 agrees at 8 bases. The CDR3 has 18 amino acids. The J segment lost 3 bases and the V segment lost 2 bases, leaving 17 bases of the junction unmatched. CDR1 and CDR2 (germline): GTSNPN, SVGIG (reference sequence). The part of the CDR3 DNA that was read is TGTGCCTGGAGTTTATTATTCGGACAGGGTCGGCTGGAAGAGACC. Its protein product is CAWSLLFGQGRLEET. The entire CDR3 sequence reads CAWSLLFGQGRLEETQYF.

Worth noting for this clone: The read ends 3 residues shy of where the CDR3 ends; the end is completed using the germline J gene. The chain uses TRBV10-1 and TRBJ2-7; TRBD1 is a possible D gene (6 bases). The CDR3 totals 15 residues. Trimming removed 0 bases at V and 3 bases at J, with 12 bases between. Per germline, CDR1 WNHNN and CDR2 SYGVQD (reference sequence). Here the CDR3 reads CASSESRTEIYEQYF. The covered CDR3 bases are TGCGCCAGCAGTGAGTCCCGGACAGAAATCTACGAG.

As for this clone: The CDR3 goes on 3 residues after the read ends, and that part is filled in from the germline J gene. This chain uses TRBV5-6 with TRBJ1-1; D may be TRBD1 (5 bases). The CDR3 is made up of 14 amino acids. V was cut by 4 bases and J by 0 bases, with 10 bases left in between. CDR1 is SGHDT and CDR2 is YYEEEE in the germline V gene. The sequenced CDR3 bases are TGTGCCAGCAGCCCCGGGGGAATGAACACTGAA. This translates into CASSPGGMNTE. The whole CDR3 reads CASSPGGMNTEAFF. Full variable domain (remainder filled in from reference TRBV5-6 and TRBJ1-1): DAGVTQSPTHLIKTRGQQVTLRCSPKSGHDTVSWYQQALGQGPQFIFQYYEEEERQRGNFPDRFSGHQFPNYSSELNVNALLLGDSALYLCASSPGGMNTEAFFGQGTRLTVV.

A note on this clone: The read stops 3 residues short of the end of the CDR3; the missing end is completed from the germline J gene. The chain links TRBV20-1 to TRBJ2-3, with 13 positions matching TRBD2. The germline V gene encodes CDR1 DFQATT and CDR2 SNEGSKA (reference sequence). V was clipped by 5 bases and J by 4 bases; unmatched bases: 3. The CDR3 is made up of 14 amino acids. Incomplete CDR3 DNA: TGCAGTGCTGATGGACTAGCGGGAGCAGATACG. Protein: CSADGLAGADT. The entire CDR3 sequence reads CSADGLAGADTQYF.

Worth noting for this clone: The CDR3 is cut off 3 residues early in the read; its end comes from the germline J gene. This chain uses TRBV5-6 with TRBJ2-7; 9 positions agree with TRBD2. The CDR3 has 14 amino acids. The germline V gene has CDR1 SGHDT and CDR2 YYEEEE. Unmatched junction bases numbered 4, after V lost 4 bases and J lost 2 bases. CDR3 residues: CASSRLAVAYEQYF. Incomplete CDR3 DNA: TGTGCCAGCAGCCGACTAGCGGTAGCCTACGAG. Using reference TRBV5-6 and TRBJ2-7 for the parts outside the CDR3, the full variable domain is DAGVTQSPTHLIKTRGQQVTLRCSPKSGHDTVSWYQQALGQGPQFIFQYYEEEERQRGNFPDRFSGHQFPNYSSELNVNALLLGDSALYLCASSRLAVAYEQYFGPGTRLTVT.

Note on this clone: The read ends 3 residues shy of where the CDR3 ends; the end is completed using the germline J gene. This sequence joins TRBV11-2 and TRBJ2-7; D remains unclear. Per the germline V gene, CDR1 is SGHAT and CDR2 is FQNNGV. The CDR3 runs to 14 residues. V dropped 5 bases and J dropped 6 bases, with 17 bases sitting between them. CDR3 residues: CASSARARLGEQYF. CDR3 bases read: TGTGCCAGCAGCGCCAGAGCTAGACTCGGCGAG.

As to this clone: One junction end does not reproduce the germline sequence, and a read error may be involved. The sequenced CDR3 bases are TGCGCCGGCAGCTTGTTTGGTTTAGCAGGGGCTAGCGGGAGCGGTACCAGGGAG. It specifies CAGSLFGLAGASGSGTRE. The full CDR3 protein reads CAGSLFGLAGASGSGTRELFF. The V and J genes are TRBV5-1 and TRBJ2-2; 10 nucleotides match TRBD2. The CDR3 is cut off 3 residues early in the read; its end comes from the germline J gene. CDR3 length: 21 residues. In germline, CDR1 is SGHRS, CDR2 YFSETQ.

A word on this clone: The sequenced fragment ends 3 residues before the CDR3 boundary, so the rest is inferred from the germline J gene. The rearrangement joins TRBV2 to TRBJ2-3; 9 bases match TRBD2. The CDR3 is 16 residues long. Germline loops: CDR1 SNHLY, CDR2 FYNNEI. The V segment lost 8 bases and the J segment 4 bases; nucleotides outside the gene matches: 13. The sequenced CDR3 bases are TGTGCCAGCGGGGGGGCTAGCGGGATATGGGCAGATACG. Its protein product is CASGGASGIWADT. The CDR3 as a whole reads CASGGASGIWADTQYF.

As concerns this clone: The CDR3 is cut off 3 residues early in the read; its end comes from the germline J gene. The chain employs TRBV11-2 and TRBJ2-7; 7 positions match TRBD2. Per the germline V gene, CDR1 is SGHAT and CDR2 is FQNNGV. The CDR3 loop spans 14 amino acids. With 4 bases clipped from V and 2 bases from J, the junction kept 5 bases outside the gene matches. This CDR3 reads CASSYGTMTYEQYF. The CDR3 bases that were read are TGTGCCAGCAGCTACGGGACTATGACCTACGAG.